The rows below give T cell receptor beta chains drawn from one sample of a study of cytomegalovirus exposure and HLA in healthy donors. Method: immunoSEQ multiplex PCR; TCRdb's copy keeps in-frame clones and lacks some. The data contain about 180,000 clones, roughly 85% of them singletons. The sequenced material came from PBMCs. These receptors were taken from a woman aged 35 to 49 in good health and CMV-seronegative. Each CDR3 is given with its conserved first and last residue. Fields, in order: D gene, clone size, V gene, J gene, CDR3 DNA, CDR3 protein. D genes are given only for firm matches. Clone size, where shown, is once, few, many, or a class for clones that have expanded.

.	.	TRBV7-6	TRBJ2-1	TGTGCCAGCAGCGGCCGGCGGGACCTATACAATGAGCAGTTCTTC	CASSGRRDLYNEQFF
TRBD2	.	TRBV27	TRBJ2-7	TGTGCCAGCAGTTTCCTGGCTAGCGGGGAAATCTACGAGCAGTACTTC	CASSFLASGEIYEQYF
.	.	TRBV30	TRBJ1-5	TGTGCCTGGAGTGTGCCAGGGGATAATCAGCCCCAGCATTTT	CAWSVPGDNQPQHF
TRBD1	.	TRBV15	TRBJ2-7	TGTGCCACCAGCAGAACCGGGACAGGGCACTTTCGGGAATCCTACGAGCAGTACTTC	CATSRTGTGHFRESYEQYF
.	.	TRBV11-3	TRBJ2-5	TGTGCCAGCAGCCCCGGGGGACAAGAGACCCAGTACTTC	CASSPGGQETQYF
TRBD1	.	TRBV2	TRBJ1-6	TGTGCCAGCAGGACAGGGGGATGGTCACCCCTCCACTTT	CASRTGGWSPLHF
.	.	TRBV5-4	TRBJ1-3	TGTGCCAGCAGCTCGCAAGGGGGGGGTAGTGGAAACACCATATATTTT	CASSSQGGGSGNTIYF
TRBD1	.	TRBV30	TRBJ1-2	TGTGCCTGGAGGGGGGACAGGGAAAGCGATGGCTACACCTTC	CAWRGDRESDGYTF
TRBD1	few	TRBV9	TRBJ1-2	TGTGCCAGCAGCCTTCCGGGACAGGGGAAGCGCGGCTACACCTTC	CASSLPGQGKRGYTF
.	few	TRBV5-4	TRBJ2-3	TGTGCCAGCAGCGTACGGGGCACAGATACGCAGTATTTT	CASSVRGTDTQYF
.	once	TRBV19	TRBJ1-3	TGTGCCAGTAGTACCCCTCTTATTGCTGGAAACACCATATATTTT	CASSTPLIAGNTIYF
TRBD1	few	TRBV4-3	TRBJ2-7	TGCGCCAGCAAACAGGGGACGGGCTCCGAGCAGTACTTC	CASKQGTGSEQYF
TRBD1	.	TRBV10-3	TRBJ1-4	TGTGCCATCAGTGCTTCGACAGGGAATATTGCAAAACTGTTTTTT	CAISASTGNIAKLFF
.	.	TRBV5-6	TRBJ1-5	TGTGCCAGCAGCGCGGGGAGGGTGGCTCAGCCCCAGCATTTT	CASSAGRVAQPQHF
.	.	TRBV6-1	TRBJ1-6	TGTGCCAGCAGTCTCGGGTCCGACTATAATTCACCCCTCCACTTT	CASSLGSDYNSPLHF
TRBD1	.	TRBV7-8	TRBJ2-7	TGTGCCAGCAGCCACCATTTGACAGGGGGCGCGGAGCAGTACTTC	CASSHHLTGGAEQYF
TRBD1	.	TRBV18	TRBJ1-2	TGTGCCAGCTCACCTACACTTCCCGGGACAGGGGGCCTAGGTGGCTACACCTTC	CASSPTLPGTGGLGGYTF